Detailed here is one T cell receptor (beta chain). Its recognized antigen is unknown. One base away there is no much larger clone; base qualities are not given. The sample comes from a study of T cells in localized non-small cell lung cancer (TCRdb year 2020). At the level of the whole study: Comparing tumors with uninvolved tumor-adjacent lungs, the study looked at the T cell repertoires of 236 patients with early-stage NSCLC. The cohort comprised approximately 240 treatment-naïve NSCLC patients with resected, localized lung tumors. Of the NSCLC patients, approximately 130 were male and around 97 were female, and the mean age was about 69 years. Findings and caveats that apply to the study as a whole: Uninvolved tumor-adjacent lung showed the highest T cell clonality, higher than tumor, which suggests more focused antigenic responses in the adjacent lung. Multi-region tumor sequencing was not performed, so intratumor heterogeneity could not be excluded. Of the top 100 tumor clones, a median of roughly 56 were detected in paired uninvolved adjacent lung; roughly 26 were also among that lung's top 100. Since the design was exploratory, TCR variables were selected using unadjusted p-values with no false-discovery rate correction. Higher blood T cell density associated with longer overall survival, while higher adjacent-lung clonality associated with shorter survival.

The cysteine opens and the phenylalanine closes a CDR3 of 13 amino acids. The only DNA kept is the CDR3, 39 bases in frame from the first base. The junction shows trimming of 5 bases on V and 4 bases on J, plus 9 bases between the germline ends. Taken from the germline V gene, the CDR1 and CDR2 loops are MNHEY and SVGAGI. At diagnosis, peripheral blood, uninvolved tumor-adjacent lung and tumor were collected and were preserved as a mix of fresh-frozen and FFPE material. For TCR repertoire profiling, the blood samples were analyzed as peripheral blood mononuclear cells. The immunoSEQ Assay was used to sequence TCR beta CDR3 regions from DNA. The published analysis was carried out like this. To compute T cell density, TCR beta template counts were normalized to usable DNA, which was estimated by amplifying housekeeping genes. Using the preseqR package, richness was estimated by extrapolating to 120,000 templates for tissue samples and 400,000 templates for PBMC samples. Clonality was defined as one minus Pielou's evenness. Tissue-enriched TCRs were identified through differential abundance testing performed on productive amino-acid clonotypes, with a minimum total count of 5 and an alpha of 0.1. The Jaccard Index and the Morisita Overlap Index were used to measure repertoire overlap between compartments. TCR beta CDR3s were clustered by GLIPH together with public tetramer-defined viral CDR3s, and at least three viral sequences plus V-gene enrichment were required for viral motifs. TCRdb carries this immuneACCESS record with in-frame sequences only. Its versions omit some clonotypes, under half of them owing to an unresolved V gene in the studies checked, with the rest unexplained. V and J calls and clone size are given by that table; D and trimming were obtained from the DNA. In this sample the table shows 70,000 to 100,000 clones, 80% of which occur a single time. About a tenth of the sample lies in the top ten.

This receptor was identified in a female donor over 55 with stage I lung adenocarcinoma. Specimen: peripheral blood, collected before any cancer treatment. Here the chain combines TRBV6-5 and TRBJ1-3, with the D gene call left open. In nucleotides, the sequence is TGTGCCAGCAGTCCCCCCCTGGGAAACACCATATATTTT. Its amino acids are CASSPPLGNTIYF.